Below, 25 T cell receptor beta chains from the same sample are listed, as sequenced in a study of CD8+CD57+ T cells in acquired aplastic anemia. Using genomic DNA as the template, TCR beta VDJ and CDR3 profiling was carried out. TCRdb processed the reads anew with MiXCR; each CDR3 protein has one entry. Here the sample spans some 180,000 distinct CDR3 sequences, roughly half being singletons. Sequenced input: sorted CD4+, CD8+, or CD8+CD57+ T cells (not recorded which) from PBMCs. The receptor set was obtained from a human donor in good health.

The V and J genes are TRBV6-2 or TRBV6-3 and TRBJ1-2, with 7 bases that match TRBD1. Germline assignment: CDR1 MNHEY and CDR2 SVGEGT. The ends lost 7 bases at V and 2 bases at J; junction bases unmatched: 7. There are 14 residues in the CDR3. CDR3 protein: CASIQQGRNYGYTF. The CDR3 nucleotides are TGTGCCAGCATTCAACAGGGGAGGAACTATGGCTACACCTTC.

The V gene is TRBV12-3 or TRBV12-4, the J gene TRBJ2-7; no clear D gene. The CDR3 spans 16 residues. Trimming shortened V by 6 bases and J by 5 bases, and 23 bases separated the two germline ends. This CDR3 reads CASSLEVFSDGDEQYF. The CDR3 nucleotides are TGTGCCAGCAGCCTCGAGGTGTTCTCGGACGGCGACGAGCAGTACTTC.

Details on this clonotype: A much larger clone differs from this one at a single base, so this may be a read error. The CDR3 bases are TGTGCCAGCAGTGCCACGGGAGGGTCGGAATACGAGCAGCACTTC. Residues: CASSATGGSEYEQHF. This chain joins TRBV6-1 and TRBJ2-7; 8 bases agree with TRBD2. Per the germline V gene, CDR1 is MNHNS and CDR2 is SASEGT. The CDR3 totals 15 residues.

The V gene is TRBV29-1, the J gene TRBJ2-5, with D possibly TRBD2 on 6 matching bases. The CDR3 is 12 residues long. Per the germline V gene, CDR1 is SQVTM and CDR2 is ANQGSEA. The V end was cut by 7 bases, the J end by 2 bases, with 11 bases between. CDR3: CSGGLQQETQYF. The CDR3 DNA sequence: TGCAGCGGGGGACTCCAACAAGAGACCCAGTACTTC.

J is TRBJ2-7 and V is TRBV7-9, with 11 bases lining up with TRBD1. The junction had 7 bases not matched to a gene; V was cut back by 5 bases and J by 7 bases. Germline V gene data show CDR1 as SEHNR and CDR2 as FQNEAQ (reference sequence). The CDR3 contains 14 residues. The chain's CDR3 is CASSLGQGVGEQYF. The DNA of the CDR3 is TGTGCCAGCAGCCTGGGACAGGGGGTGGGAGAGCAGTACTTC.

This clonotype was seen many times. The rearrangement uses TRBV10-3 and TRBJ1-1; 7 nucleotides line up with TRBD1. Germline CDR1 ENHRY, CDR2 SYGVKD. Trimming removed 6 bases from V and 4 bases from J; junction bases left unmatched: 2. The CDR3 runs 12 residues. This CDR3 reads CAISGTVTEAFF. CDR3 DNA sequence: TGTGCCATCAGCGGGACAGTCACTGAAGCTTTCTTT.

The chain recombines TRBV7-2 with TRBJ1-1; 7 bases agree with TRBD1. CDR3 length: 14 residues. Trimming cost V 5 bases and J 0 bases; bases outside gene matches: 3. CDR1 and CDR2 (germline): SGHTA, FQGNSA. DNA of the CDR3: TGTGCCAGCAGCGAAGGGGGCCTGAACACTGAAGCTTTCTTT. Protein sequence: CASSEGGLNTEAFF.

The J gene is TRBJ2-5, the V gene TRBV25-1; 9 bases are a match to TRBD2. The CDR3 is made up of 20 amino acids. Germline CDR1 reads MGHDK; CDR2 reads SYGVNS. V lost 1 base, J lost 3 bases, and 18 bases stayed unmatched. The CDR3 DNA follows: TGTGCCAGCAGTGAATCTTTCAGTATGCTCGTGACTAGCGGCAAAGAGACCCAGTACTTC. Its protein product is CASSESFSMLVTSGKETQYF. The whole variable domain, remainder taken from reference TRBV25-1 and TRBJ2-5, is EADIYQTPRYLVIGTGKKITLECSQTMGHDKMYWYQQDPGMELHLIHYSYGVNSTEKGDLSSESTVSRIRTEHFPLTLESARPSHTSQYLCASSESFSMLVTSGKETQYFGPGTRLLVL.

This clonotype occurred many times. CDR3 bases: TGTGCCAGTACCTCTAGCGGGAGGTTCTACAATGAGCAGTTCTTC. Protein: CASTSSGRFYNEQFF. This chain uses TRBV19 with TRBJ2-1; TRBD2 matches at 11 bases. Trimming removed 7 bases from V and 3 bases from J; junction bases left unmatched: 5. From germline, CDR1 is LNHDA and CDR2 SQIVND (reference sequence). The CDR3 spans 15 residues.

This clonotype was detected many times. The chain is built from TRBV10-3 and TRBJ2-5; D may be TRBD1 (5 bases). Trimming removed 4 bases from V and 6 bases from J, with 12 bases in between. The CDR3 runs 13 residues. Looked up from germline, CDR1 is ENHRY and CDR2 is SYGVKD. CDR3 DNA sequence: TGTGCCATCAGTGTAGGGGTGGTCAAGACCCAGTACTTC. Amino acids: CAISVGVVKTQYF.

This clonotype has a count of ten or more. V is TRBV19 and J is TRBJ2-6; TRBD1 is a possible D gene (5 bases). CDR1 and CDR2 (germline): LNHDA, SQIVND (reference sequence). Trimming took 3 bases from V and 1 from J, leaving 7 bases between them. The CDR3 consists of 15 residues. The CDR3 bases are TGTGCCAGTAGTATTAGGGGATCTGGGGCCAACGTCCTGACTTTC. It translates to CASSIRGSGANVLTF. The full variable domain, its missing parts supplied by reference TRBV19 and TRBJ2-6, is DGGITQSPKYLFRKEGQNVTLSCEQNLNHDAMYWYRQDPGQGLRLIYYSQIVNDFQKGDIAEGYSVSREKKESFPLTVTSAQKNPTAFYLCASSIRGSGANVLTFGAGSRLTVL.

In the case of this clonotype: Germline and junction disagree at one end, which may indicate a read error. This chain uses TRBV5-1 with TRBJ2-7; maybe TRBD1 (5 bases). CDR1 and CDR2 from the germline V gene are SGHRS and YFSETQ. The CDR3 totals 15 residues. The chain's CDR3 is CARSLAEQALGEQYF. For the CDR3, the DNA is TGCGCCAGAAGCTTGGCCGAACAGGCTTTGGGCGAGCAGTACTTC.

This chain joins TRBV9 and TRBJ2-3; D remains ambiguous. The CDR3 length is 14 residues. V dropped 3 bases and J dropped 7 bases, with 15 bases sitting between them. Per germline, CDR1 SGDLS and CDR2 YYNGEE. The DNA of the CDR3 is TGTGCCAGCAGCGCCTTCATCGGGCAAAATACGCAGTATTTT. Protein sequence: CASSAFIGQNTQYF.

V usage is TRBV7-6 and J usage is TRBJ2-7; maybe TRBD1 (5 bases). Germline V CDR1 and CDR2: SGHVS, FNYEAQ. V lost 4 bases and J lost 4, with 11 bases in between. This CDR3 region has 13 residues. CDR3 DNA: TGTGCCAGCAGCTCAAACAGGAGTTACGAGCAGTACTTC. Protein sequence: CASSSNRSYEQYF.

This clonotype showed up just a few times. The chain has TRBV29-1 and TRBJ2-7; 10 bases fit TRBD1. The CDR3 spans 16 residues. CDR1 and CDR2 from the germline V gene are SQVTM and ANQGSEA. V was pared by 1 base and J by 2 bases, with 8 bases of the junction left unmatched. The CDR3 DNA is TGCAGCGTTGAAGTAGCTGGACAGGGGGTCACCTACGAGCAGTACTTC. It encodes CSVEVAGQGVTYEQYF.

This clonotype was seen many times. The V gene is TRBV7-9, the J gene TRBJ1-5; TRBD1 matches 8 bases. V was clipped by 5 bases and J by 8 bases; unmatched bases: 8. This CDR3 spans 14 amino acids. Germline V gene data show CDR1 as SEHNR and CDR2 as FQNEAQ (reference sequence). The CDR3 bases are TGTGCCAGCAGCCAGGGACAGGATCGCAAGCCCCAGCATTTT. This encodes CASSQGQDRKPQHF.

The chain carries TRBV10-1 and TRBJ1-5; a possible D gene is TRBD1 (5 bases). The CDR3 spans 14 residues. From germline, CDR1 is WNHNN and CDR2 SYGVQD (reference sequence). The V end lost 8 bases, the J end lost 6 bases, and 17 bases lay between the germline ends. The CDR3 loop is CASWTLGVRQPQHF. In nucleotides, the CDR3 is TGCGCCAGCTGGACATTGGGGGTGCGTCAGCCCCAGCATTTT.

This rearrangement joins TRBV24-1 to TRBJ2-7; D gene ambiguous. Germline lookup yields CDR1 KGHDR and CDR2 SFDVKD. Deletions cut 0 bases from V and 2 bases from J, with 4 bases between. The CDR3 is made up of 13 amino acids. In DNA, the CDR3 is TGTGCCACCAGTGATTTGAGCCCCTACGAGCAGTACTTC. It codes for CATSDLSPYEQYF.

This CDR3 is CASSVGMSYEQYF. The CDR3 DNA reads TGTGCCAGCAGCGTAGGAATGTCCTACGAGCAGTACTTC. The chain uses TRBV7-6 and TRBJ2-7, with unresolved D. CDR3 length: 13 amino acids. The V and J ends lost 5 bases and 1 base respectively, with 9 bases between them. Germline V lookup: CDR1 SGHVS, CDR2 FNYEAQ.

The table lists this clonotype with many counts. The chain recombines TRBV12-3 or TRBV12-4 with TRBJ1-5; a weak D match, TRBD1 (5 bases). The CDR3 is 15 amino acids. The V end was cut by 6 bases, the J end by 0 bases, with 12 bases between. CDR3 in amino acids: CASRRQGNSNQPQHF. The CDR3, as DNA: TGTGCCAGCAGGAGGCAGGGAAATAGCAATCAGCCCCAGCATTTT.

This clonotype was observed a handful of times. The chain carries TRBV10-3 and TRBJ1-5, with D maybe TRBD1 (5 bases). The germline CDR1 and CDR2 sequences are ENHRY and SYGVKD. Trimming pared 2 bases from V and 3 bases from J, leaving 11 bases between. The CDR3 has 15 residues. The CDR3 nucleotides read TGTGCCATCAGTGAGGCAGGGACCTTCAATCAGCCCCAGCATTTT. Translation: CAISEAGTFNQPQHF.

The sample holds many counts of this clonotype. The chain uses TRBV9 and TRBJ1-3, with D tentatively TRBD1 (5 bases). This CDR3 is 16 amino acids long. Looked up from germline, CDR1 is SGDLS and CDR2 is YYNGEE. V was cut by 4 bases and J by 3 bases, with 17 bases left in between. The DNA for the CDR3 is TGTGCCAGCAGCCCAGAGGTTAGGGGAGGTGGAAACACCATATATTTT. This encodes CASSPEVRGGGNTIYF.

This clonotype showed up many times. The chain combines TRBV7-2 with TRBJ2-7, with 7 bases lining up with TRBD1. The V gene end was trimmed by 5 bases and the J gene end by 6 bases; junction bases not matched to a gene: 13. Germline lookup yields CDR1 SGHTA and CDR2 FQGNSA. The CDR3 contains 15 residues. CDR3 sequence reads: CASSNQGQRLAEQYF. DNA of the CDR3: TGTGCCAGCAGCAACCAGGGACAGCGATTGGCCGAGCAGTACTTC.

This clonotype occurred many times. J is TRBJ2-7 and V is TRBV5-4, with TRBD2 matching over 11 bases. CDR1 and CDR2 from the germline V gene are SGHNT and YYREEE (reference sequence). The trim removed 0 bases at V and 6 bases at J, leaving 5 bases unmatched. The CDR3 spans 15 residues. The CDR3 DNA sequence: TGTGCCAGCAGCTTGGGTAGCGGGAGGGCCCCCGAGCAGTACTTC. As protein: CASSLGSGRAPEQYF. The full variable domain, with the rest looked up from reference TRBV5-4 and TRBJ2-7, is ETGVTQSPTHLIKTRGQQVTLRCSSQSGHNTVSWYQQALGQGPQFIFQYYREEENGRGNFPPRFSGLQFPNYSSELNVNALELDDSALYLCASSLGSGRAPEQYFGPGTRLTVT.

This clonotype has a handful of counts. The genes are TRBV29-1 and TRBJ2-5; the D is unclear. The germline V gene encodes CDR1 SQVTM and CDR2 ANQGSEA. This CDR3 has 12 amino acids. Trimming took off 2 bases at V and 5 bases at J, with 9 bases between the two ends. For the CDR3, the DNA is TGCAGCGTTGAAAAGCAAAGGGAGACCCAGTACTTC. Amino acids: CSVEKQRETQYF.